The rows below give T cell receptor beta chains drawn from one sample of a study of blood T cell repertoires in COVID-19. Assay: immunoSEQ multiplex PCR; the TCRdb copy retains only in-frame clones and omits some. The sample holds over 45,000 clones, approximately 84% seen once. The sample comprised peripheral blood. The receptors were sampled from a man in his 70s with active COVID-19. The CDR3 runs from the conserved cysteine through the conserved F or W.

V	J	CDR3
TRBV5-6	TRBJ1-1	CASSLDGGDTEAFF
TRBV6-5	TRBJ2-1	CASQAGTSKNEQFF
TRBV6-5	TRBJ1-1	CASSPRLRGTEAFF
TRBV5-8	TRBJ2-7	CASSSPVETHFFSYEQYF
TRBV7-3	TRBJ2-5	CASSFGSRETQYF
TRBV30	TRBJ2-1	CAWSATSGDPYNEQFF
TRBV3-1/TRBV3-2	TRBJ2-5	CASSQDNSETQYF
TRBV2	TRBJ2-2	CASADGRVNGELFF
TRBV5-1	TRBJ2-5	CASSLIYEETQYF
TRBV18	TRBJ2-3	CASSPPFNTDTQYF
TRBV5-5	TRBJ2-2	CASSLGAGNTGELFF
TRBV20-1	TRBJ2-7	CSASEGLGTYEQYF
TRBV5-1	TRBJ2-5	CASSLGPRQRLGQTQYF
TRBV7-2	TRBJ1-1	CASSLNRRDTEAFF
TRBV5-1	TRBJ2-3	CASRSGGDTQYF
TRBV25-1	TRBJ1-5	CASSGSGGSSNQPQHF
TRBV2	TRBJ1-5	CASKLDRGYQPQHF
TRBV19	TRBJ2-3	CASSIGGSGSADTQYF
TRBV20-1	TRBJ2-5	CSASPGQETQYF
TRBV27	TRBJ1-3	CASSPAQGATSGNTIYF
TRBV7-9	TRBJ2-1	CASSLEYGGSSYNEQFF
TRBV18	TRBJ2-3	CASSSGTGSTDTQYF
TRBV6-5	TRBJ2-3	CASWMREGRAQYF
TRBV10-1	TRBJ2-5	CASLGFRTGGSGSQETQYF
TRBV29-1	TRBJ2-5	CSVYTSGRAEGETQYF
TRBV6-2/TRBV6-3	TRBJ2-1	CASSYPKLAGNEQFF
TRBV6-5	TRBJ1-5	CASSPGLGNQPQHF
TRBV6-2/TRBV6-3	TRBJ2-7	CASSPSGIYEQYF
TRBV7-2	TRBJ2-2	CASSLLGVTGELFF
TRBV6-4	TRBJ2-1	CASSPLAGGPYNEQFF
TRBV7-2	TRBJ1-5	CASTGIDNQPQHF
TRBV27	TRBJ2-3	CASSHRDPGVSTDTQYF
TRBV5-4	TRBJ2-1	CASSQDRRSYNEQFF
TRBV27	TRBJ1-5	CASSADRNQPQHF
TRBV2	TRBJ2-1	CASSQGGTGYNEQFF
TRBV30	TRBJ2-5	CAWTTGRETQYF
TRBV4-3	TRBJ2-4	CASSQDRGNIQYF
TRBV30	TRBJ1-6	CAVNGEYNSPLHF
TRBV9	TRBJ2-1	CASSRREGGFDEQFF
TRBV19	TRBJ1-2	CASSRQGYGYTF
TRBV29-1	TRBJ2-7	CSVEPRDRSMQYF
TRBV10-3	TRBJ2-5	CAISESRSGGKTQYF
TRBV7-2	TRBJ1-5	CASSSDTGTGGSGNQPQHF
TRBV2	TRBJ1-1	CASRRQGNTEAFF
TRBV19	TRBJ1-2	CASSITRSQGSRYGYTF
TRBV5-1	TRBJ2-7	CASSSDPTSGRPHEQYF
TRBV5-4	TRBJ1-1	CASREQGNTEAFF
TRBV11-2	TRBJ2-5	CASSLWVGETQYF
TRBV12-3/TRBV12-4	TRBJ2-1	CASSFNSLNEQFF
TRBV7-2	TRBJ2-7	CASSLSSGSAEQYF
TRBV7-2	TRBJ1-2	CASSLDRVGTGDGYTF
TRBV9	TRBJ2-5	CASSVEAGRQETQYF
TRBV16	TRBJ2-1	CASSQQGRQGGEQFF
TRBV6-4	TRBJ2-3	CASSPSYPDTQYF
TRBV9	TRBJ1-5	CASSAQGFINQPQHF
TRBV5-1	TRBJ1-1	CASSLNQREDTEAFF
TRBV9	TRBJ2-2	CASSDRDFGELFF